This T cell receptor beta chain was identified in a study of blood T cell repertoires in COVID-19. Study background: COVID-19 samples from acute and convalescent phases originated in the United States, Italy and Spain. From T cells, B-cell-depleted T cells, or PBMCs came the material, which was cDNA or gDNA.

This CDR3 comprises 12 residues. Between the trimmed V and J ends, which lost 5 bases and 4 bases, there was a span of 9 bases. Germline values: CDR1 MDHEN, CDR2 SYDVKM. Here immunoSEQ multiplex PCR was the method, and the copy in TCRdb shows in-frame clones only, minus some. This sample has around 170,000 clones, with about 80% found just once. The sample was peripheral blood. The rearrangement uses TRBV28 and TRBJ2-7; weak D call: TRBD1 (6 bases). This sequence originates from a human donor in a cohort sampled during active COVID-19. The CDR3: CASSITGYEQYF. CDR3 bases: TGTGCCAGCAGTATTACAGGGTACGAGCAGTACTTC.